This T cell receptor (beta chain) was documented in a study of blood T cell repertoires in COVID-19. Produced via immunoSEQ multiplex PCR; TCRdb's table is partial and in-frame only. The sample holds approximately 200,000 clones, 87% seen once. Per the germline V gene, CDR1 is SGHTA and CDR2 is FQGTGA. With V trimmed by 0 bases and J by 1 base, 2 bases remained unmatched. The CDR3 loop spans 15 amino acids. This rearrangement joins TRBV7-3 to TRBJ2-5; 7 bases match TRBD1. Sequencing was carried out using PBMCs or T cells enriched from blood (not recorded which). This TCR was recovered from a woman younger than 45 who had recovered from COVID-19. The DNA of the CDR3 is TGTGCCAGCAGCTTAACTGGGACAGTCCAAGAGACCCAGTACTTC. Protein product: CASSLTGTVQETQYF.